This T cell receptor beta chain derives from a study of T cell repertoires in cytomegalovirus infection. TCRdb re-analysed the reads in MiXCR, keeping a single row per CDR3 protein. The table lists 380,000 or so distinct CDR3 sequences, just under 35% of them singletons, with about 14% in the top ten. Worth noting for this clonotype: The target antigen is unknown.

In germline, CDR1 is LGHDT, CDR2 YNNKEL (reference sequence). V was pared by 0 bases and J by 0 bases, with 6 bases between. CDR3 size: 15 residues. The V call is TRBV3-1, the J call TRBJ2-1, with unresolved D. The sample in question was cultured PBMCs, obtained from culture after CMV antigen stimulation. The clonotype was recovered from a human donor in good health (CMV status not recorded). Some clones in this sample may be carry-over from other donors' samples. DNA for the CDR3: TGTGCCAGCAGCCAAGAGTTTTGCTCCTACAATGAGCAGTTCTTC. Translated: CASSQEFCSYNEQFF.